This T cell receptor beta chain was sequenced during a study of T cell repertoires in cytomegalovirus infection. At the level of the study: CMV epitopes, recently identified HLA-C-restricted and well-studied HLA-B-restricted, were used. Matching HLA type, along with CMV infection, was indicated by public TCR beta signatures.

This clonotype was counted only a few times. Its antigen remains unknown. Germline-derived CDR1 and CDR2 are SNHLY and FYNNEI. The CDR3 covers 14 residues. The V end lost 3 bases, the J end lost 1 base, and 7 bases lay between the germline ends. Notes on the study in general: CMV-specific TCR beta clonotypes restricted by HLA-C dominated the ex vivo response. Individuals carrying CMV plus the relevant HLA were identified by cumulative frequency of public TCR beta families.

TCRdb redid the calling of the reads with MiXCR, one entry per CDR3 protein. The table lists fewer than 650,000 distinct CDR3 sequences, around two fifths of them singletons. This sequence was found in a human donor in good health (CMV status not recorded). Some clones in this sample may be carry-over from other donors' samples. The gene calls are TRBV2 and TRBJ2-1; tentatively, D is TRBD1 (5 bases). The sample in question was cultured PBMCs, obtained from culture after CMV antigen stimulation. In DNA form, the CDR3 reads TGTGCCAGCAGTGACCAGGGATCCTACAATGAGCAGTTCTTC. Translation gives CASSDQGSYNEQFF.